This T cell receptor beta chain was observed in a study of cytomegalovirus exposure and HLA in healthy donors. Broader study findings: In a later analysis, V- and J-gene trimming of beta chains associated with a DCLRE1C missense variant, replicated independently.

The CDR3 contains 16 residues. The ends were cut back, 4 bases at V and 3 bases at J, with 18 bases in the middle. The germline V gene encodes CDR1 SEHNR and CDR2 FQNEAQ (reference sequence). Details on this clone: The antigen is unknown.

A multiplex PCR was run with 60 Vbeta primers and 13 Jbeta primers. Sequencing used immunoSEQ multiplex PCR; TCRdb keeps in-frame clones, though not all of them. Of about 120,000 clones in the sample, over 65% are singletons; the top ten hold roughly 2.5%. This sequence joins TRBV7-9 and TRBJ1-1; unclear D gene. The sample consisted of PBMCs. This sequence originates from a woman aged 18 to 35 in good health and CMV-seronegative. CDR3: CASSSLERGRDTEAFF. The CDR3 DNA reads as TGTGCCAGCAGCTCCCTGGAACGTGGGAGGGACACTGAAGCTTTCTTT. Full variable domain (outside the CDR3, taken from reference TRBV7-9 and TRBJ1-1): DTGVSQNPRHKITKRGQNVTFRCDPISEHNRLYWYRQTLGQGPEFLTYFQNEAQLEKSRLLSDRFSAERPKGSFSTLEIQRTEQGDSAMYLCASSSLERGRDTEAFFGQGTRLTVV.